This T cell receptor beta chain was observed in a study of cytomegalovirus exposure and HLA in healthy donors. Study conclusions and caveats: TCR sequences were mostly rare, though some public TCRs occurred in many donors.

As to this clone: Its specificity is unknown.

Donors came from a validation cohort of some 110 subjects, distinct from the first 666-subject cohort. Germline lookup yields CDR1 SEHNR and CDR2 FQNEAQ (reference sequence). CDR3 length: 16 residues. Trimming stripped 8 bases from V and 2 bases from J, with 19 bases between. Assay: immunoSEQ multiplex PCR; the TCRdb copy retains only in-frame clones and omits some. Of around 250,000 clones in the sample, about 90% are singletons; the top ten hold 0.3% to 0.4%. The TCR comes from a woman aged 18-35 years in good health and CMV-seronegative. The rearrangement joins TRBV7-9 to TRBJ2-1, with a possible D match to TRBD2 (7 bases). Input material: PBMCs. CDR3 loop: CASATRGAMPYNEQFF. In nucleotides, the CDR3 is TGTGCCAGCGCCACCCGGGGGGCAATGCCCTACAATGAGCAGTTCTTC.